One sample yielded the 22 T cell receptor beta chains listed below, sequenced in a study of blood T cell repertoires in COVID-19. The protocol was immunoSEQ multiplex PCR, while the TCRdb copy is restricted to in-frame clones and leaves out a portion. The profile shows over 110,000 clones, around 79% of them singletons. Sequencing used peripheral blood. The receptors come from a man in his fifties or sixties with acute or convalescent COVID-19.

The chain carries TRBV6-5 and TRBJ1-2; D call uncertain. The V gene lost 10 bases and the J gene lost 5 bases, with 11 bases spanning the gap. Germline CDR1 is MNHEY and CDR2 is SVGAGI. This CDR3 has 11 residues. The DNA for the CDR3 is TGTGCCACCGGGAACCGATATGGCTACACCTTC. This codes for CATGNRYGYTF.

Regarding this clone: The junction and the germline gene differ at one end; a read error may be behind it. CDR3 sequence (DNA): TGTGCTAGCAGCCTGGACAGGCAAGAGACCCAGTACTTC. Its translation is CASSLDRQETQYF. The rearrangement links TRBV7-7 to TRBJ2-5; 7 bases line up with TRBD1. This CDR3 is built from 13 residues. Germline V gene lookup returns CDR1 SSHAT and CDR2 FNYEAQ (reference sequence).

The rearrangement links TRBV28 to TRBJ2-6; no clear D gene. Germline V lookup: CDR1 MDHEN, CDR2 SYDVKM. Trimming removed 5 bases at V and 1 base at J, with 3 bases between. The CDR3 is made up of 13 amino acids. The CDR3 spells CASSLSGANVLTF. The DNA for the CDR3 is TGTGCCAGCAGTCTTTCTGGGGCCAACGTCCTGACTTTC. Complete variable domain (other parts from reference TRBV28 and TRBJ2-6): DVKVTQSSRYLVKRTGEKVFLECVQDMDHENMFWYRQDPGLGLRLIYFSYDVKMKEKGDIPEGYSVSREKKERFSLILESASTNQTSMYLCASSLSGANVLTFGAGSRLTVL.

V usage is TRBV6-6 and J usage is TRBJ1-4; D uncertain. The V gene lost 4 bases and the J gene lost 8 bases, with 17 bases spanning the gap. Germline V gene data show CDR1 as MNHNY and CDR2 as SVGAGI (reference sequence). The length of the CDR3 is 15 residues. The chain's CDR3 is CASSSHTSGGEKLFF. DNA for the CDR3: TGTGCCAGCAGTTCTCACACCTCCGGCGGAGAAAAACTGTTTTTT.

The V call is TRBV25-1, the J call TRBJ1-6; 10 nucleotides align to TRBD1. V shed 4 bases, J shed 7 bases, and the junction held 4 bases outside the gene matches. Germline assignment: CDR1 MGHDK and CDR2 SYGVNS. The CDR3 runs to 15 residues. The CDR3 protein is CASSGGTGANSPLHF. CDR3 nucleotides: TGTGCCAGCAGTGGGGGGACAGGGGCCAATTCACCCCTCCACTTT.

J is TRBJ2-5 and V is TRBV5-1; tentative D call: TRBD2 (6 bases). CDR3 length: 14 residues. The V and J ends lost 3 bases and 5 bases respectively, with 14 bases between them. Germline V gives CDR1 SGHRS, CDR2 YFSETQ. CDR3 DNA: TGCGCCAGCAGCTCGGGACTTTCCGGCGAGACCCAGTACTTC. Translation gives CASSSGLSGETQYF.

The chain recombines TRBV18 with TRBJ1-6; 9 bases agree with TRBD1. Germline loops: CDR1 KGHSH, CDR2 LQKENI. The ends lost 3 bases at V and 7 bases at J; junction bases unmatched: 1. This CDR3 is built from 14 residues. The CDR3 is CASSPGQGNSPLHF. The CDR3, as DNA: TGTGCCAGCTCACCGGGACAGGGCAATTCACCCCTCCACTTT.

The V and J genes are TRBV5-4 and TRBJ2-3; 9 bases line up with TRBD1. This CDR3 comprises 15 residues. Trimming removed 2 bases from V and 3 bases from J; junction bases left unmatched: 4. Germline CDR1 and CDR2: SGHNT and YYREEE (reference sequence). The CDR3 coding sequence is TGTGCCAGCAGCTTCCGGGACAGGGTAACAGATACGCAGTATTTT. This encodes CASSFRDRVTDTQYF.

This clone was found once. The chain employs TRBV12-5 and TRBJ1-5, with TRBD1 identical over 10 bases. This CDR3 is built from 18 residues. CDR1 LGHNT and CDR2 FRNRAP come from the germline V gene. V shed 2 bases, J shed 6 bases, and the junction held 13 bases outside the gene matches. The CDR3 spells CASGLSPLPGQGRQPQHF. The CDR3 bases are TGTGCTAGTGGTTTGAGCCCCTTACCGGGACAGGGGCGTCAGCCCCAGCATTTT. Supplemented by reference TRBV12-5 and TRBJ1-5, the full variable domain reads DARVTQTPRHKVTEMGQEVTMRCQPILGHNTVFWYRQTMMQGLELLAYFRNRAPLDDSGMPKDRFSAEMPDATLATLKIQPSEPRDSAVYFCASGLSPLPGQGRQPQHFGDGTRLSIL.

This chain links TRBV6-5 with TRBJ2-7, with 12 bases aligning to TRBD2. V lost 0 bases to trimming and J lost 5 bases; unmatched junction nucleotides: 5. Germline loops: CDR1 MNHEY, CDR2 SVGAGI. The CDR3 contains 16 residues. The CDR3 is CASSYSTSGSYHEQYF. CDR3 DNA sequence: TGTGCCAGCAGTTACTCGACTAGCGGGAGTTACCACGAGCAGTACTTC.

The V gene is TRBV5-1, the J gene TRBJ2-7; 8 bases are shared with TRBD2. The CDR3 extends over 14 amino acids. The ends lost 4 bases at V and 3 bases at J; junction bases unmatched: 6. CDR1 and CDR2 from the germline V gene are SGHRS and YFSETQ. The CDR3 sequence: CASSGGLDFYEQYF. The DNA of the CDR3 is TGCGCCAGCAGCGGGGGACTAGATTTCTACGAGCAGTACTTC.

This chain connects TRBV6-4 to TRBJ2-1; D unresolved. This CDR3 is built from 14 residues. V was pared by 11 bases and J by 7 bases, with 21 bases between. CDR1 and CDR2 from the germline V gene are MRHNA and SNTAGT. The CDR3 region has the DNA TGTGCCGGGCGTAAATCGAGAGAAAGGAATGAGCAGTTCTTC. This codes for CAGRKSRERNEQFF.

The rearrangement links TRBV4-3 to TRBJ1-2, with TRBD1 matching 11 bases. CDR1 is LGHNA, CDR2 YSLEER, per germline. The CDR3 covers 14 residues. J gave up 8 bases and V 7 bases, and 9 bases lay outside the gene matches. The CDR3 coding sequence is TGCGCCAGCACACCGGACAGGGGGCTAGGCGGCTACACCTTC. It codes for CASTPDRGLGGYTF.

This chain joins TRBV7-2 and TRBJ1-5; D not certain. The CDR3 length is 15 residues. V was clipped by 1 base and J by 6 bases, with 13 bases between them. Per germline, CDR1 SGHTA and CDR2 FQGNSA. CDR3 protein: CASSLGSGLGQPQHF. As DNA, the CDR3 is TGTGCCAGCAGCTTAGGTTCCGGGTTGGGTCAGCCCCAGCATTTT.

This clone turned up a few times. The chain combines TRBV6-5 with TRBJ1-1; TRBD1 agrees at 7 bases. V lost 4 bases to trimming and J lost 4 bases; unmatched junction nucleotides: 9. Germline CDR1 MNHEY, CDR2 SVGAGI. This CDR3 is built from 15 residues. CDR3 coding DNA: TGTGCCAGCAGTTCAGAGGGGGCATGGAGCACTGAAGCTTTCTTT. Protein sequence: CASSSEGAWSTEAFF.

This chain joins TRBV19 and TRBJ2-6; 8 bases are shared with TRBD1. With 5 bases clipped from V and 3 bases from J, the junction kept 9 bases outside the gene matches. Looked up from germline, CDR1 is LNHDA and CDR2 is SQIVND (reference sequence). The CDR3 has 17 amino acids. CDR3 loop: CASSLGQGFVGANVLTF. As DNA, the CDR3 is TGTGCCAGTAGTCTCGGACAGGGTTTCGTTGGGGCCAACGTCCTGACTTTC.

The CDR3 sequence: CASSRDRVGQPQHF. CDR3 coding DNA: TGTGCCAGCAGCAGGGACAGGGTGGGTCAGCCCCAGCATTTT. The chain joins TRBV5-8 to TRBJ1-5; 9 bases line up with TRBD1. CDR1 and CDR2 (germline): SGHTS, YDEGEE. Germline trimming cut 4 bases from V and 6 bases from J; bases unmatched to any gene: 5. The CDR3 runs to 14 residues. Using reference TRBV5-8 and TRBJ1-5 for the parts outside the CDR3, the full variable domain is EAGVTQSPTHLIKTRGQQATLRCSPISGHTSVYWYQQALGLGLQFLLWYDEGEERNRGNFPPRFSGRQFPNYSSELNVNALELEDSALYLCASSRDRVGQPQHFGDGTRLSIL.

This clone has more than one count but fewer than ten. This chain links TRBV18 with TRBJ1-2; 12 positions agree with TRBD1. CDR3 length: 15 residues. Germline trimming cut 5 bases from V and 5 bases from J; bases unmatched to any gene: 6. In germline, CDR1 is KGHSH, CDR2 LQKENI. CDR3: CASSSGQGASYGYTF. The CDR3 nucleotides are TGTGCCAGCTCATCGGGACAGGGGGCGAGTTATGGCTACACCTTC.

The V gene is TRBV6-5, the J gene TRBJ1-1; 7 bases are shared with TRBD1. Per the germline V gene, CDR1 is MNHEY and CDR2 is SVGAGI. After removal of 6 bases from V and 1 base from J, the junction contained 5 bases not matched to a gene. The CDR3 length is 14 residues. The CDR3 here is CASSSGQWNTEAFF. The CDR3, as DNA: TGTGCCAGCAGCTCGGGACAGTGGAACACTGAAGCTTTCTTT.

The chain combines TRBV6-4 with TRBJ2-1, with a weak D call TRBD2 (6 bases). V was pared by 11 bases and J by 9 bases, with 17 bases between. This CDR3 is 12 amino acids long. Germline V CDR1 and CDR2: MRHNA, SNTAGT. The CDR3 DNA sequence: TGTGCCGCGGGGAGCGGGTGGGGTGAGCAGTTCTTC. Protein: CAAGSGWGEQFF.

The chain couples TRBV7-2 to TRBJ1-5; D remains unclear. CDR1 and CDR2 from the germline V gene are SGHTA and FQGNSA. The V and J ends lost 4 bases and 5 bases respectively, with 12 bases between them. The CDR3 loop spans 14 amino acids. The CDR3 reads CASSSQGGDQPQHF. In nucleotides, the CDR3 is TGTGCCAGCAGCTCGCAAGGCGGGGATCAGCCCCAGCATTTT.

This rearrangement joins TRBV3-1 (or the pseudogene TRBV3-2) to TRBJ1-1; a possible D gene is TRBD1 (6 bases). V was shortened by 3 bases and J by 3 bases, with 14 bases between the two germline ends. The CDR3 covers 15 residues. CDR1 and CDR2 (germline): LGHDT, YNNKEL (reference sequence). The CDR3 reads CASSQRGGAYTEAFF. The CDR3 nucleotides are TGTGCCAGCAGCCAGCGAGGGGGGGCATACACTGAAGCTTTCTTT.